The next 16 T cell receptor beta chains were all read from a single sample in a study of response to subunit inactivated influenza vaccine. MiXCR, applied by TCRdb to the RT-PCR reads, yields one record per CDR3 protein. The sample lists 150,000 to 200,000 distinct CDR3 sequences; about 12% were seen once. These same data were also listed under a study on T cells expressing NK-cell markers. As that report states: 5'RACE template switching with UMIs produced the TCR beta cDNA.

Material: CD8+ T cells sorted from PBMCs, obtained roughly 13 days after vaccination. Every receptor here comes from a man aged 45-60 years who received an inactivated influenza vaccine.

Ten or more counts support this clonotype. The gene calls are TRBV4-1 and TRBJ2-7; 7 nucleotides match TRBD1. V was clipped by 3 bases and J by 2 bases; unmatched bases: 4. CDR1 and CDR2 from the germline V gene are MGHRA and YSYEKL. The CDR3 length is 14 residues. The CDR3 sequence: CASSQSGTAYEQYF. The CDR3 DNA reads as TGCGCCAGCAGCCAGTCCGGGACAGCCTACGAGCAGTACTTC.

There are a few counts of this clonotype. This chain uses TRBV30 with TRBJ1-1; D unclear. Germline V gene lookup returns CDR1 GTSNPN and CDR2 SVGIG (reference sequence). CDR3 length equals 15 residues. V was shortened by 2 bases and J by 1 base, with 14 bases between the two germline ends. The CDR3 reads CAWSRVGVTNTEAFF. CDR3 DNA: TGTGCCTGGAGTAGAGTCGGGGTAACGAACACTGAAGCTTTCTTT. The whole variable domain, remainder taken from reference TRBV30 and TRBJ1-1, is SQTIHQWPATLVQPVGSPLSLECTVEGTSNPNLYWYRQAAGRGLQLLFYSVGIGQISSEVPQNLSASRPQDRQFILSSKKLLLSDSGFYLCAWSRVGVTNTEAFFGQGTRLTVV.

This clonotype has ten or more counts. The genes are TRBV4-3 and TRBJ2-5; 8 nucleotides match TRBD2. Germline-derived CDR1 and CDR2 are LGHNA and YSLEER. V lost 3 bases to trimming and J lost 1 base; unmatched junction nucleotides: 4. CDR3 length equals 15 residues. CDR3 sequence reads: CASSQGAGAQETQYF. CDR3 nucleotide sequence: TGCGCCAGCAGCCAGGGAGCGGGGGCCCAAGAGACCCAGTACTTC.

The rearrangement joins TRBV29-1 to TRBJ2-3; 7 nucleotides agree with TRBD2. V was clipped by 3 bases and J by 5 bases; unmatched bases: 11. This CDR3 comprises 15 residues. Germline V lookup: CDR1 SQVTM, CDR2 ANQGSEA. The CDR3 loop is CSVDRSGRVEDTQYF. As DNA, the CDR3 is TGCAGCGTTGATAGGTCAGGGAGGGTCGAAGATACGCAGTATTTT.

This chain connects TRBV3-1 to TRBJ2-7, with TRBD2 identical over 7 bases. The V and J ends lost 0 bases and 2 bases, in that order; junction bases with no gene match: 7. The CDR3 has 16 amino acids. From germline, CDR1 is LGHDT and CDR2 YNNKEL (reference sequence). This CDR3 is CASSQDMASGPYEQYF. The DNA for the CDR3 is TGTGCCAGCAGCCAAGATATGGCTAGCGGACCCTACGAGCAGTACTTC.

The chain recombines TRBV7-8 with TRBJ1-5; tentatively, D is TRBD1 (5 bases). The CDR3 length is 12 residues. CDR1 is SGHVS, CDR2 FQNEAQ, per germline. The ends were cut back, 4 bases at V and 6 bases at J, with 7 bases in the middle. The CDR3 nucleotides are TGTGCCAGCAGCTCAGGGATTCAGCCCCAGCATTTT. Amino acids: CASSSGIQPQHF.

On this clonotype: A much larger clonotype is one base distant, so this may be a read error. The chain combines TRBV12-3 or TRBV12-4 with TRBJ2-7; D gene ambiguous. The CDR3 is made up of 8 amino acids. Here the CDR3 DNA reads TGTGCCCCCTACGAGCACTACTTC. The encoded protein is CAPYEHYF.

This clonotype was counted between two and nine times. This chain joins TRBV7-2 and TRBJ2-1; either TRBD1 or TRBD2 may supply D (5 bases each). The V end was cut by 3 bases, the J end by 0 bases, with 12 bases between. This CDR3 has 16 residues. Germline V CDR1 and CDR2: SGHTA, FQGNSA. CDR3 bases: TGTGCCAGCAGCTTTTTGTGGGGGAGCTCCTACAATGAGCAGTTCTTC. Protein: CASSFLWGSSYNEQFF.

J is TRBJ1-5 and V is TRBV12-3 or TRBV12-4; no clear D. The V gene lost 3 bases and the J gene lost 2 bases, with 8 bases spanning the gap. This CDR3 has 14 residues. CDR3 in amino acids: CASSLGEGNQPQHF. In nucleotides, the CDR3 is TGTGCCAGCAGTTTGGGTGAGGGCAATCAGCCCCAGCATTTT.

The V call is TRBV27, the J call TRBJ2-6; D unresolved. Trimming took 1 base from V and 0 from J, leaving 4 bases between them. The CDR3 length is 15 residues. Germline CDR1 is MNHEY and CDR2 is SMNVEV (reference sequence). The DNA of the CDR3 is TGTGCCAGCAGTTTATATCCCTCTGGGGCCAACGTCCTGACTTTC. It encodes CASSLYPSGANVLTF.

V usage is TRBV12-3 or TRBV12-4 and J usage is TRBJ2-5, with D possibly being TRBD1 or TRBD2 (9 bases each). The CDR3 is 19 residues long. V was cut by 6 bases and J by 4 bases, with 30 bases left in between. CDR3 coding DNA: TGTGCCAGCAGGGGTCGGGACAGGGAGTTCGCGGGAGGGGTAGAGACCCAGTACTTC. It encodes CASRGRDREFAGGVETQYF.

This clonotype was seen more than once but under ten times. The chain carries TRBV7-6 and TRBJ2-7, with D hard to call. Trimming shortened V by 4 bases and J by 2 bases, and 6 bases separated the two germline ends. Germline V CDR1 and CDR2: SGHVS, FNYEAQ. The CDR3 has 12 residues. The CDR3 DNA follows: TGTGCCAGCAGCTCCCCCCCCTACGAGCAGTACTTC. Residues: CASSSPPYEQYF.

The sample holds a few counts of this clonotype. This chain connects TRBV24-1 to TRBJ2-7, with D uncertain. The V and J ends lost 8 bases and 2 bases respectively, with 12 bases between them. Germline CDR1 KGHDR, CDR2 SFDVKD. The length of the CDR3 is 13 residues. CDR3 amino acids: CATNDGKTYEQYF. The CDR3 nucleotides read TGTGCCACCAATGACGGAAAGACCTACGAGCAGTACTTC.

This chain uses TRBV2 with TRBJ2-1; D may be TRBD2 (6 bases). V lost 4 bases and J 4 bases, leaving 14 bases between the germline ends. The CDR3 is made up of 15 amino acids. Germline V gene lookup returns CDR1 SNHLY and CDR2 FYNNEI. The CDR3 reads CASSVRGARYNEQFF. CDR3 nucleotide sequence: TGTGCCAGCAGTGTGCGGGGCGCACGGTACAATGAGCAGTTCTTC.

This clonotype has a handful of counts. The chain recombines TRBV10-3 with TRBJ2-7; the match to TRBD1 covers 8 bases. The germline gives CDR1 ENHRY, CDR2 SYGVKD. V lost 6 bases to trimming and J lost 0 bases; unmatched junction nucleotides: 7. The CDR3 is 15 residues long. CDR3 nucleotide sequence: TGTGCCATCAGCGAGAGACAGGGGAACTCCTACGAGCAGTACTTC. Its protein product is CAISERQGNSYEQYF.

This clonotype occurred many times. The chain uses TRBV5-5 and TRBJ2-7, with TRBD2 matching over 10 bases. Germline V gives CDR1 SGHKS, CDR2 YYEKEE (reference sequence). Trimming took 4 bases from V and 3 from J; bases not matched to a gene: 4. CDR3 length: 14 residues. This CDR3 reads CASSTGLADYEQYF. CDR3 in DNA: TGTGCCAGCAGCACTGGACTAGCGGACTACGAGCAGTACTTC.